The sequence of this T cell receptor beta chain was determined in a study of blood T cell repertoires in COVID-19. In the study overall: Acute-phase and convalescent COVID-19 samples originated in the United States, Italy and Spain.

V gave up 7 bases and J gave up 5 bases; unmatched junction bases: 18. Germline-derived CDR1 and CDR2 are SGHDT and YYEEEE. The CDR3 covers 17 residues. This clone appeared a few times. In the study's own analysis: Reference gene primer amplification yielded estimated nucleated cell counts. Profiling relied on immunoSEQ multiplex PCR, and the TCRdb table lists in-frame clones only, not all of them. V and J calls and clone size are given by that table; D and trimming were obtained from the DNA. The sample shows about 130,000 clones, under 90% of them seen only once. The sequence came from an older woman with active or convalescent COVID-19. Sequencing was carried out using peripheral blood. The chain recombines TRBV5-6 with TRBJ2-3, with TRBD1 matching over 8 bases. CDR3 coding DNA: TGTGCCAGCGCCGACACTGGTCGTCTACAGGGGGGAGATACGCAGTATTTT. This encodes CASADTGRLQGGDTQYF.